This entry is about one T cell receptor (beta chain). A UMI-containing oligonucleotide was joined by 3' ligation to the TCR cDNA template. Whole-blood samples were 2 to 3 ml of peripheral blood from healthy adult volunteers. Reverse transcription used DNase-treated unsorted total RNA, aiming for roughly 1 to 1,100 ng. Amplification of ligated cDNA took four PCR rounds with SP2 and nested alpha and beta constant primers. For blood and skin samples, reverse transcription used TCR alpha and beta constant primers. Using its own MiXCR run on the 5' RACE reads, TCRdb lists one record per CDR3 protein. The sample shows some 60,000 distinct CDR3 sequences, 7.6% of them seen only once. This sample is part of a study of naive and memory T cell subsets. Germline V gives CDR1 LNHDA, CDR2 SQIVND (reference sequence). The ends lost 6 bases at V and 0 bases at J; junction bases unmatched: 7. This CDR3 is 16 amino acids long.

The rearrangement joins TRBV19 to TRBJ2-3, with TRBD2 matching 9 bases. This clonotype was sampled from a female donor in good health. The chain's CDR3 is CASRNRGLASTDTQYF. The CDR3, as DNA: TGTGCCAGTAGAAACAGGGGACTAGCCAGCACAGATACGCAGTATTTT.